This T cell receptor beta chain was obtained from a study of blood T cell repertoires in COVID-19. Symptom resolution, clearance, or two negative PCRs marked donors in Cohort 3 as recovered. Germline CDR1 is ENHRY and CDR2 is SYGVKD. The length of the CDR3 is 13 residues. Trimming pared 10 bases from V and 3 bases from J, leaving 15 bases between. The repertoire was sequenced with immunoSEQ multiplex PCR; TCRdb's copy has only in-frame clones and lacks some. The repertoire holds under 300,000 clones, with just over 90% as singletons. Sequenced input: PBMCs or T cells enriched from blood (not recorded which). The chain recombines TRBV10-3 with TRBJ1-1, with D perhaps matching TRBD1 (6 bases). This receptor was taken from a woman aged 18-29 years who had recovered from COVID-19. The CDR3 is CATYSNRDTEAFF. The CDR3 coding sequence is TGTGCCACCTATTCTAACAGGGACACTGAAGCTTTCTTT.